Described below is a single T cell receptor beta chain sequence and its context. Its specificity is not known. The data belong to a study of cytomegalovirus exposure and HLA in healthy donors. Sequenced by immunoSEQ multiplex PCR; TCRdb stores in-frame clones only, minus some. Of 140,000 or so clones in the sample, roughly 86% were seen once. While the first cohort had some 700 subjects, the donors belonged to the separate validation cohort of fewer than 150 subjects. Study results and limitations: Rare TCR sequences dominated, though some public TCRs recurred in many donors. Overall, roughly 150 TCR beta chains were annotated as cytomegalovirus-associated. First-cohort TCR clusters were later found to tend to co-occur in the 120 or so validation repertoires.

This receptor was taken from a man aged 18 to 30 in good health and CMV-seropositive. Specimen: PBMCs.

DNA for the CDR3: TGTGCCAGCAGCTTTGAGGGTGGCTCCTACGAGCAGTACTTC. Its translation is CASSFEGGSYEQYF. The V call is TRBV5-5, the J call TRBJ2-7, with D maybe TRBD2 (5 bases). The V gene lost 2 bases and the J gene lost 0 bases, with 9 bases spanning the gap. CDR3 size: 14 residues. CDR1 SGHKS and CDR2 YYEKEE come from the germline V gene (reference sequence). Full variable domain (remainder filled in from reference TRBV5-5 and TRBJ2-7): DAGVTQSPTHLIKTRGQQVTLRCSPISGHKSVSWYQQVLGQGPQFIFQYYEKEERGRGNFPDRFSARQFPNYSSELNVNALLLGDSALYLCASSFEGGSYEQYFGPGTRLTVT.